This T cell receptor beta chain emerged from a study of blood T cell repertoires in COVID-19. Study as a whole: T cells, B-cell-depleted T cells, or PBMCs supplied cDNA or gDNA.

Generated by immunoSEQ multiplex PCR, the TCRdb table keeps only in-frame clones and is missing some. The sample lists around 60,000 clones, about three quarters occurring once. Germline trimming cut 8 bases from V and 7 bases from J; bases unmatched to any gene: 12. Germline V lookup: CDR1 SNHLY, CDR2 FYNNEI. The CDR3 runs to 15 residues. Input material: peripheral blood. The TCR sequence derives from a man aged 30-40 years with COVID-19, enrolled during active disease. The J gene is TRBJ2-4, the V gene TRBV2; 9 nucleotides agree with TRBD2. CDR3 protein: CASHSPPSGVNIQYF. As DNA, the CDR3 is TGTGCCAGCCACTCCCCCCCTAGCGGGGTCAACATTCAGTACTTC. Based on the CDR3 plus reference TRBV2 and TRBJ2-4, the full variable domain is EPEVTQTPSHQVTQMGQEVILRCVPISNHLYFYWYRQILGQKVEFLVSFYNNEISEKSEIFDDQFSVERPDGSNFTLKIRSTKLEDSAMYFCASHSPPSGVNIQYFGAGTRLSVL.